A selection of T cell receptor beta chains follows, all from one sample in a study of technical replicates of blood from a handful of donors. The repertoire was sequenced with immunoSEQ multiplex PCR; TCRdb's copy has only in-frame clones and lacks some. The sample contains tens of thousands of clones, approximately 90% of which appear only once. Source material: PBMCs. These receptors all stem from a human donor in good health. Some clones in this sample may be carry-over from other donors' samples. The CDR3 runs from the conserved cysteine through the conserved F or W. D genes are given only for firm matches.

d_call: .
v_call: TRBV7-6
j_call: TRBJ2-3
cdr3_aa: CASSRRQITDTQYF

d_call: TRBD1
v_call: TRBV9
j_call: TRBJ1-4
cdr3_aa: CASSARTGGGEKLFF

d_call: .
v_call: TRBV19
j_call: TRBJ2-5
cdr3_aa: CASSIGSTGETQYF

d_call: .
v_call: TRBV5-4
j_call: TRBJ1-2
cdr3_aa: CASSSSGERPYGYTF

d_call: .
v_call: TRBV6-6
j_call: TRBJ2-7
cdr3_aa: CASRFRDPSVEQYF

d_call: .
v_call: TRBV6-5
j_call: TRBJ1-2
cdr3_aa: CASKTTVSNYGYTF

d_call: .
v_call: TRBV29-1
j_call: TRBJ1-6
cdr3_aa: CSVREGPNSPLHF

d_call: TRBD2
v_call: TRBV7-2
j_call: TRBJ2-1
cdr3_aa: CASSKYLAGHNEQFF

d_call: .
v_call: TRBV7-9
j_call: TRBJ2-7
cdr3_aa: CASSLVDRTLYEQYF

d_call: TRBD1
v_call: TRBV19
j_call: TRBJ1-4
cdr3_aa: CASSTQGQINEKLFF

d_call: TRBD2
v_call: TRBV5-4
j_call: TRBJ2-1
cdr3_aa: CASSLGLADEQFF

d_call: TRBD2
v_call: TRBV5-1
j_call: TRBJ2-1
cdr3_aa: CASSLSGGYNEQFF

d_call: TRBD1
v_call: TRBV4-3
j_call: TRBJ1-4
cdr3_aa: CASSPTGTGVEKLFF

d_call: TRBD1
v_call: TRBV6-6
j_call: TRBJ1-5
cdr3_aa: CASSRDRFNQPQHF

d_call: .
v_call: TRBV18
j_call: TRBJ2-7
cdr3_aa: CASADSQYEQYF

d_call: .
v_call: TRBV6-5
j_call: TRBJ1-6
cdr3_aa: CASSSQEFASPLHF

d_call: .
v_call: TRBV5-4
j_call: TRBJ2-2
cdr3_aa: CASSPLTGELFF

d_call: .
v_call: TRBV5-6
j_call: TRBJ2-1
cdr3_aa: CASSSGGNEQFF

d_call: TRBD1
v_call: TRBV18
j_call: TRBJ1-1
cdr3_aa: CASSQGQKNTEAFF

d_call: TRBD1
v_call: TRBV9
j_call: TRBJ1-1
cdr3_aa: CASTGTDTEAFF

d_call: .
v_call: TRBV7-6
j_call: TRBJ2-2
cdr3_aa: CASSPRAEGAAGELFF

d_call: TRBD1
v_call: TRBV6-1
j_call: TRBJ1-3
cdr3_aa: CASSKDRVPGNTIYF

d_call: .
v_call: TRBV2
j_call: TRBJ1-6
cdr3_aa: CASDKDSPLHF

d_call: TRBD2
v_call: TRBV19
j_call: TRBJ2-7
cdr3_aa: CASSIGSGGSYEQYF

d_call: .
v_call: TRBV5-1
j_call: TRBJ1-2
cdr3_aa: CASSLWSGIGYGYTF

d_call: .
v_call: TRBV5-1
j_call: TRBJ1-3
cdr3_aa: CASSLAGQSSGNTIYF

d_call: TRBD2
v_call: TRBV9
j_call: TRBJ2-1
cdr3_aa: CASSVDSGAAPYNEQFF

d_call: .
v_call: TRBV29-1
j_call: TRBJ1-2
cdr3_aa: CSVEDFGLGGYTF

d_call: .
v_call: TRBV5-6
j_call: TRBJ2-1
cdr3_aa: CASSRTGNEQFF

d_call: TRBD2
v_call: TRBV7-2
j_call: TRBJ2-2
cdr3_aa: CASSLAAGAGGLTGELFF

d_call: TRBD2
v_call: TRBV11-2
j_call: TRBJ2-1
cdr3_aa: CASSPSGNNEQFF

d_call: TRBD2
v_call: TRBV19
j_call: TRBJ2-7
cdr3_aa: CASRLRTSGIYEQYF

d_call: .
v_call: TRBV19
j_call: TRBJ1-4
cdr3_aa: CASRGNWVPEGEKLFF

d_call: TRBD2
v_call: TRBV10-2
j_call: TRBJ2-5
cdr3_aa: CASSLTSGQETQYF

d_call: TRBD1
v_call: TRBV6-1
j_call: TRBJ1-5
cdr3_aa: CASSGGTGGQHF

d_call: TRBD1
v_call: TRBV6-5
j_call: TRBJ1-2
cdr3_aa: CASSGQGGVIGYTF

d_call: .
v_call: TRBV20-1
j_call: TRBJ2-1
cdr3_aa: CSAGKYNEQFF

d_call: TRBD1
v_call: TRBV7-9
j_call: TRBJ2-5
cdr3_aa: CASSLDSGGAETQYF

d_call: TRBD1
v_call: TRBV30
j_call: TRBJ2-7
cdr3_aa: CAFDRGSYEQYF

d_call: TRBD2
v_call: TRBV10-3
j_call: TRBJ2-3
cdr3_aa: CAISGGPEAQYF

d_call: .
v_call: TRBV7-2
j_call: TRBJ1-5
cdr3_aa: CASSLVAHSNQPQHF

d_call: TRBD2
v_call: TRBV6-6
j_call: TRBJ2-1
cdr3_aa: CASRRLAGVMGNEQFF

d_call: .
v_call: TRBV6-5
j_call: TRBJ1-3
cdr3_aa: CASSWQGSSGNTIYF

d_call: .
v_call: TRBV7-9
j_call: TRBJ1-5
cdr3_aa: CASSPPGQRQPQHF

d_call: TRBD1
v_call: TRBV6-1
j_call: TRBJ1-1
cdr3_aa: CASSDSGGLTEAFF

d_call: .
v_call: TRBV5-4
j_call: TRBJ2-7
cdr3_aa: CASSPDGLGRGSEQYF

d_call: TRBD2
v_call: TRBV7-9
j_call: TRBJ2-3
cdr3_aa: CASSLAIGAGASDTQYF

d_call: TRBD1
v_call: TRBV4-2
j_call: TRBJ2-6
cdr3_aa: CASWQGGRQGPNLSGANVLTF

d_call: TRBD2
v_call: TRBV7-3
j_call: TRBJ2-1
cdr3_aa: CASSGLGGGRFSGYEQFF

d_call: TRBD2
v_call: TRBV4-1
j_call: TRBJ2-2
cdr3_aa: CASREREGHTGELFF

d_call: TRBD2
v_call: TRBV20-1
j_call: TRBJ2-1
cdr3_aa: CSARAGNEQFF